The clone carrying this TCR beta chain occurred many times. The junction does not match germline at one end; this may be a read error. There are 15 residues in the CDR3. CDR1 is SGHRS and CDR2 is YFSETQ in the germline V gene. The record originates from a study of T cell repertoires in cytomegalovirus infection. MiXCR, run by TCRdb on the reads, gives a single entry per CDR3 protein. The data show roughly 640,000 distinct CDR3 sequences, around 24% seen once. The chain links TRBV5-1 to TRBJ1-1; D may be TRBD1 (6 bases). The sample comprised CD8+ T cells from PBMCs. This TCR derives from a human donor in good health (CMV status not recorded). Some clones in this sample may be carry-over from other donors' samples. CDR3 in amino acids: CASSLQGGMNTEAFF. Here the CDR3 DNA reads TGTGCCAGCAGCTTACAGGGAGGAATGAACACTGAAGCTTTCTTT.